The 21 T cell receptor beta chains presented below share a single source sample, sequenced in a study of blood T cell repertoires in COVID-19. Produced via immunoSEQ multiplex PCR; TCRdb's table is partial and in-frame only. The profile shows 200,000 to 300,000 clones, approximately 80% of them singletons. The sequencing input was peripheral blood. These receptors all stem from a man aged 55 to 69 with acute or convalescent COVID-19.

The chain carries TRBV12-5 and TRBJ2-3; D is perhaps TRBD2 (5 bases). V was clipped by 5 bases and J by 1 base, with 16 bases between them. This CDR3 spans 16 amino acids. Per the germline V gene, CDR1 is LGHNT and CDR2 is FRNRAP. CDR3 DNA: TGTGCTAGTGGTCTGCGGGCCACCCGGGGCACAGATACGCAGTATTTT. This encodes CASGLRATRGTDTQYF.

This clone appeared a few times. V gene TRBV19 combines with J gene TRBJ1-1; tentatively, D is TRBD1 (5 bases). CDR3 size: 13 residues. Germline values: CDR1 LNHDA, CDR2 SQIVND (reference sequence). V was clipped by 2 bases and J by 4 bases, with 8 bases between them. The CDR3 protein is CASSITGSTEAFF. The CDR3 region has the DNA TGTGCCAGTAGTATAACAGGTAGCACTGAAGCTTTCTTT. Full variable domain (rest looked up from reference TRBV19 and TRBJ1-1): DGGITQSPKYLFRKEGQNVTLSCEQNLNHDAMYWYRQDPGQGLRLIYYSQIVNDFQKGDIAEGYSVSREKKESFPLTVTSAQKNPTAFYLCASSITGSTEAFFGQGTRLTVV.

The chain is built from TRBV27 and TRBJ2-7; TRBD2 aligns across 7 bases. The V segment lost 2 bases and the J segment 3 bases; nucleotides outside the gene matches: 4. The CDR3 spans 14 residues. CDR1 MNHEY and CDR2 SMNVEV come from the germline V gene (reference sequence). CDR3 amino acids: CASSLVGGIYEQYF. DNA of the CDR3: TGTGCCAGCAGTTTAGTGGGAGGGATCTACGAGCAGTACTTC.

The chain links TRBV11-3 to TRBJ2-1; 8 bases align to TRBD2. The CDR3 runs 14 residues. Germline CDR1 SGHNT, CDR2 YENEEA. J gave up 7 bases and V 1 base, and 3 bases lay outside the gene matches. The CDR3 here is CASSLGTSPNEQFF. The CDR3 DNA is TGTGCCAGCAGCTTAGGGACTAGCCCTAATGAGCAGTTCTTC.

This chain joins TRBV19 and TRBJ2-7, with 7 bases lining up with TRBD2. Unmatched junction bases numbered 9, after V lost 3 bases and J lost 7 bases. This CDR3 contains 14 residues. Germline-derived CDR1 and CDR2 are LNHDA and SQIVND (reference sequence). CDR3 region: CASSIRGGSGEQYF. The DNA of the CDR3 is TGTGCCAGTAGTATCCGCGGGGGTTCCGGGGAGCAGTACTTC.

This chain joins TRBV27 and TRBJ2-2, with 9 bases fitting TRBD1. Trimming removed 6 bases from V and 4 bases from J; junction bases left unmatched: 18. The CDR3 length is 19 residues. Germline values: CDR1 MNHEY, CDR2 SMNVEV (reference sequence). DNA of the CDR3: TGTGCCAGCAGCGCTGTGGGGGACAGGGTTCCTCGGGGCACCGGGGAGCTGTTTTTT. This translates into CASSAVGDRVPRGTGELFF.

The chain combines TRBV5-4 with TRBJ1-2; 7 bases are shared with TRBD1. Per germline, CDR1 SGHNT and CDR2 YYREEE (reference sequence). Trimming removed 1 base from V and 9 bases from J; junction bases left unmatched: 9. The length of the CDR3 is 14 residues. The CDR3 DNA is TGTGCCAGCAGCTTGAGAGGGGGCCAGTTCAGCTACACCTTC. Translating it yields CASSLRGGQFSYTF.

The chain recombines TRBV7-6 with TRBJ2-1, with 16 positions matching TRBD2. V shed 4 bases and J 9 bases; nucleotides not matched to a gene: 6. CDR1 and CDR2 from the germline V gene are SGHVS and FNYEAQ. The CDR3 runs to 16 residues. Here the CDR3 DNA reads TGTGCCAGCAGCTCGGGACTAGCGGGGGGGCGTGTTGAGCAGTTCTTC. Residues: CASSSGLAGGRVEQFF.

The rearrangement uses TRBV18 and TRBJ1-5, with 10 positions matching TRBD1. CDR1 and CDR2 (germline): KGHSH, LQKENI. This CDR3 is built from 14 residues. The V segment lost 2 bases and the J segment 6 bases; nucleotides outside the gene matches: 1. The CDR3 DNA follows: TGTGCCAGCTCACCAGGGACAGGGGCTCAGCCCCAGCATTTT. Protein sequence: CASSPGTGAQPQHF.

This chain connects TRBV7-2 to TRBJ1-3, with D perhaps matching TRBD1 (6 bases). V was cut by 5 bases and J by 4 bases, with 12 bases left in between. The germline CDR1 and CDR2 sequences are SGHTA and FQGNSA. The CDR3 loop spans 14 amino acids. CDR3 protein: CASSVTGPGNTIYF. The CDR3 nucleotides read TGTGCCAGCAGCGTTACAGGGCCGGGAAACACCATATATTTT.

The chain combines TRBV10-3 with TRBJ2-1; TRBD2 matches at 8 bases. This CDR3 is built from 18 residues. Looked up from germline, CDR1 is ENHRY and CDR2 is SYGVKD. Trimming at V came to 6 bases and at J to 3 bases, leaving 16 bases not matched to a gene. The CDR3 reads CAISATSSLAGGYNEQFF. As DNA, the CDR3 is TGTGCCATCAGCGCGACCTCCTCTCTGGCGGGGGGCTACAATGAGCAGTTCTTC.

The table lists this clone with a few counts. The chain is built from TRBV27 and TRBJ2-7, with 10 bases lining up with TRBD2. Trimming cost V 4 bases and J 1 base; bases outside gene matches: 4. Germline CDR1 is MNHEY and CDR2 is SMNVEV (reference sequence). This CDR3 region has 15 residues. CDR3 protein: CASSYSGRPSYEQYF. The CDR3 DNA reads as TGTGCCAGCAGTTATAGCGGGAGGCCGTCCTACGAGCAGTACTTC.

J is TRBJ2-7 and V is TRBV4-2; tentatively, D is TRBD2 (7 bases). CDR3 size: 17 residues. Germline V CDR1 and CDR2: LGHNA, YNFKEQ. Trimming shortened V by 0 bases and J by 2 bases, and 17 bases separated the two germline ends. CDR3 amino acids: CASSQEGLGAGAYEQYF. The CDR3 DNA is TGTGCCAGCAGCCAAGAGGGCCTGGGGGCGGGAGCCTACGAGCAGTACTTC.

The chain couples TRBV28 to TRBJ1-2; D is unresolved. Germline values: CDR1 MDHEN, CDR2 SYDVKM. This CDR3 spans 13 amino acids. Deletions cut 6 bases from V and 3 bases from J, with 11 bases between. The CDR3 here is CASREGSYYGYTF. Written as DNA, the CDR3 is TGTGCCAGCAGGGAGGGCTCCTACTATGGCTACACCTTC.

This clone appeared a single time. This rearrangement joins TRBV19 to TRBJ1-1, with TRBD1 as a possible D gene (6 bases). V was pared by 5 bases and J by 5 bases, with 15 bases between. The CDR3 has 14 residues. Germline V gene sequence: CDR1 LNHDA, CDR2 SQIVND (reference sequence). The CDR3 reads CASSHNRQGTEAFF. CDR3 DNA sequence: TGTGCCAGTAGTCATAACAGGCAGGGGACTGAAGCTTTCTTT.

The genes are TRBV27 and TRBJ1-2; TRBD1 aligns across 7 bases. The CDR3 has 14 amino acids. Germline lookup yields CDR1 MNHEY and CDR2 SMNVEV (reference sequence). V shed 7 bases, J shed 3 bases, and the junction held 8 bases outside the gene matches. The chain's CDR3 is CASKGAGGYYGYTF. CDR3 bases: TGTGCCAGCAAAGGTGCAGGGGGATACTATGGCTACACCTTC.

The V call is TRBV11-2, the J call TRBJ2-5, with D possibly TRBD1 on 5 matching bases. Germline V gives CDR1 SGHAT, CDR2 FQNNGV. The CDR3 is 14 amino acids. The ends were cut back, 1 base at V and 0 bases at J, with 6 bases in the middle. CDR3 coding DNA: TGTGCCAGCAGCTTAGGACAGAACCAAGAGACCCAGTACTTC. Its translation: CASSLGQNQETQYF.

Turning to this clone: The junction shows a germline mismatch at one end, possibly a read error. This chain connects TRBV29-1 to TRBJ2-7; TRBD2 matches 9 bases. CDR1 is SQVTM, CDR2 ANQGSEA, per germline. CDR3 length: 15 amino acids. The CDR3 loop reads CSVQDSAGGLYEQYF. The CDR3, as DNA: TGCAGCGTTCAAGACTCAGCGGGGGGCCTCTACGAGCAGTACTTC.

The DNA of the CDR3 is TGTGCCAGCAGCTTGGGCCAGTCTAGCACAGATACGCAGTATTTT. Its protein product is CASSLGQSSTDTQYF. V and J are TRBV5-8 and TRBJ2-3; the D is unclear. Trimming shortened V by 0 bases and J by 0 bases, and 8 bases separated the two germline ends. This CDR3 has 15 amino acids. The germline V gene encodes CDR1 SGHTS and CDR2 YDEGEE. Looking up the rest from reference TRBV5-8 and TRBJ2-3 gives the full variable domain: EAGVTQSPTHLIKTRGQQATLRCSPISGHTSVYWYQQALGLGLQFLLWYDEGEERNRGNFPPRFSGRQFPNYSSELNVNALELEDSALYLCASSLGQSSTDTQYFGPGTRLTVL.

The chain has TRBV5-1 and TRBJ2-2; 8 bases match TRBD1. Germline loops: CDR1 SGHRS, CDR2 YFSETQ. This CDR3 has 16 amino acids. V lost 1 base to trimming and J lost 7 bases; unmatched junction nucleotides: 9. The chain's CDR3 is CASSLLGQGSNGELFF. The CDR3 nucleotides are TGCGCCAGCAGCTTGTTAGGACAGGGTTCGAACGGGGAGCTGTTTTTT.

The chain couples TRBV2 to TRBJ1-2, with D perhaps TRBD1 (5 bases). Trimming pared 6 bases from V and 2 bases from J, leaving 16 bases between. CDR3 length: 15 amino acids. The germline V gene has CDR1 SNHLY and CDR2 FYNNEI. CDR3 region: CASRDTGLKNYGYTF. The CDR3 DNA reads as TGTGCCAGCAGGGACACCGGGTTAAAAAACTATGGCTACACCTTC.